This TCR beta chain was profiled in a study of T-cell memory formation after mild COVID-19. Broader study findings: Clones that contracted from day 15 to 85 had balanced CD4/CD8; later expanders were CD4+ biased. Prior to infection, memory already included some responding clones, suggesting cross-reactive memory joined.

cDNA libraries for TCR alpha and TCR beta, carrying sample barcodes and UMIs, came from 5'RACE with constant-segment primers. TCRdb ran MiXCR on the 5' RACE reads and lists one entry per CDR3 protein. The data contain around 50,000 distinct CDR3 sequences, 25% to 35% of them singletons. This clonotype was seen a handful of times. No antigen is known for it. This clonotype was sampled from a man aged 18 to 29 who had mild COVID-19 (a few samples of this study predate the infection). Cell type and time point are not known. Input material: PBMCs or a T cell subset sorted from them (not recorded which).

The CDR3 nucleotides read TGTGCCAGTAGTATGGGAACTGAAGCTTTCTTT. Protein sequence: CASSMGTEAFF. V is TRBV19 and J is TRBJ1-1; no clear D gene. Germline V lookup: CDR1 LNHDA, CDR2 SQIVND (reference sequence). The CDR3 loop spans 11 amino acids. V was trimmed by 3 bases and J by 5 bases, leaving 4 bases between them. The full variable domain, its missing parts supplied by reference TRBV19 and TRBJ1-1, is DGGITQSPKYLFRKEGQNVTLSCEQNLNHDAMYWYRQDPGQGLRLIYYSQIVNDFQKGDIAEGYSVSREKKESFPLTVTSAQKNPTAFYLCASSMGTEAFFGQGTRLTVV.